This passage covers 9 T cell receptor beta chains from one sample sequenced in a study of Ad26.COV2.S vaccination and SARS-CoV-2 variants. Libraries were prepared by immunoSEQ multiplex PCR; TCRdb keeps only in-frame clonotypes and omits some of them. Seen here are 430,000 or so clones, around nine tenths observed once, and the top ten hold roughly an eighth. Documented treatment: 19 received Ad26.COV2.S at low or high dose, single or two shots; 5 received placebo; per-sample allocation not given. Collection of samples fell on day 63 after the first vaccine or placebo injection. This material consisted of peripheral blood, taken in a trial of Ad26.COV2.S vaccine versus placebo. Every receptor here comes from a person between 18 and 60 years old who received the Ad26.COV2.S COVID-19 vaccine or a placebo.

V is TRBV7-6 and J is TRBJ2-1; D uncertain. Germline V gene lookup returns CDR1 SGHVS and CDR2 FNYEAQ. V was cut by 1 base and J by 2 bases, with 6 bases left in between. This CDR3 has 14 residues. The DNA for the CDR3 is TGTGCCAGCAGCTTAGACCCCACCTACAATGAGCAGTTCTTC. Translation: CASSLDPTYNEQFF.

The CDR3 DNA follows: TGTGCCAGCAGCGCAGCCGGACTTTCAAATGAGCAGTTCTTC. This gives the protein CASSAAGLSNEQFF. This chain links TRBV9 with TRBJ2-1, with D perhaps TRBD2 (5 bases). Germline assignment: CDR1 SGDLS and CDR2 YYNGEE. The V end was cut by 3 bases, the J end by 7 bases, with 14 bases between. This CDR3 region has 14 residues.

The genes are TRBV11-1 and TRBJ2-5, with unresolved D. CDR3 length equals 15 residues. Germline CDR1 SGHAT, CDR2 FQDESV (reference sequence). Trimming took 5 bases from V and 2 from J, leaving 15 bases between them. In DNA, the CDR3 is TGTGCCAGCAGCCCGAAGAGAGCGCAACAAGAGACCCAGTACTTC. Its translation is CASSPKRAQQETQYF. The full variable domain, its missing parts supplied by reference TRBV11-1 and TRBJ2-5, is EAEVAQSPRYKITEKSQAVAFWCDPISGHATLYWYRQILGQGPELLVQFQDESVVDDSQLPKDRFSAERLKGVDSTLKIQPAELGDSAMYLCASSPKRAQQETQYFGPGTRLLVL.

This rearrangement joins TRBV28 to TRBJ2-5; 7 nucleotides line up with TRBD2. From germline, CDR1 is MDHEN and CDR2 SYDVKM. This CDR3 contains 17 residues. V trimming: 6 bases; J trimming: 6 bases; junction bases outside the gene matches: 19. CDR3 coding DNA: TGTGCCAGCAGCCTCCTTAACGCAGCGGGACCCCTAAAGACCCAGTACTTC. This translates into CASSLLNAAGPLKTQYF.

The chain combines TRBV7-9 with TRBJ2-1, with D hard to call. CDR1 is SEHNR and CDR2 is FQNEAQ in the germline V gene (reference sequence). Trimming removed 5 bases from V and 6 bases from J, with 11 bases in between. The CDR3 totals 13 residues. The chain's CDR3 is CASSPSASNEQFF. The CDR3 DNA reads as TGTGCCAGCAGCCCCTCTGCGAGCAATGAGCAGTTCTTC.

The J gene is TRBJ2-5, the V gene TRBV10-3, with 8 nucleotides matching TRBD2. Germline values: CDR1 ENHRY, CDR2 SYGVKD. Unmatched junction bases numbered 1, after V lost 0 bases and J lost 4 bases. The CDR3 consists of 14 residues. CDR3 coding DNA: TGTGCCATCAGTGAGTCCCTAGCGGGAGAGACCCAGTACTTC. Translated, it gives CAISESLAGETQYF.

This CDR3 reads CASSSLLAGGRSYNEQFF. CDR3 nucleotides: TGTGCCAGCAGCTCCCTCCTAGCGGGAGGGAGGTCCTACAATGAGCAGTTCTTC. This chain uses TRBV7-9 with TRBJ2-1; TRBD2 matches 12 bases. This CDR3 has 18 amino acids. CDR1 SEHNR and CDR2 FQNEAQ come from the germline V gene (reference sequence). The V and J ends lost 4 bases and 1 base, in that order; junction bases with no gene match: 8.

The chain joins TRBV12-3 or TRBV12-4 to TRBJ2-1; TRBD1 might be the D (6 bases). Deletions cut 10 bases from V and 9 bases from J, with 13 bases between. CDR3 length: 11 residues. CDR3 in DNA: TGTGCCACGGGGACAATCGTTGAGCAGTTCTTC. Translating it yields CATGTIVEQFF.

As to this clone: Relative to the germline gene, one junction end is altered; a read error may explain this. V and J are TRBV7-7 and TRBJ2-3, with 9 bases fitting TRBD2. The CDR3 totals 15 residues. The germline V gene encodes CDR1 SSHAT and CDR2 FNYEAQ (reference sequence). The CDR3 sequence: CASSQTSGATDTQYF. DNA for the CDR3: TGTGCTAGCAGCCAGACTAGCGGAGCCACAGATACGCAGTATTTT.